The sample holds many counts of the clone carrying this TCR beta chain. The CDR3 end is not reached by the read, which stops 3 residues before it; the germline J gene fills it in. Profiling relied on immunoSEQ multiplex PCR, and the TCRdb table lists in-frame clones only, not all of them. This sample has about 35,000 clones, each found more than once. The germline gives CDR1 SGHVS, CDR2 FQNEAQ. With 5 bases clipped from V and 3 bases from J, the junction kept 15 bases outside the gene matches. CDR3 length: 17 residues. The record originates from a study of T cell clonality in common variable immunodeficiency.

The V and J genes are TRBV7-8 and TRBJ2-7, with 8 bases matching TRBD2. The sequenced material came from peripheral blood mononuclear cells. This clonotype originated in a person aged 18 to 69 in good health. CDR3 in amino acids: CASSPGAGALAVYEQYF. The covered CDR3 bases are TGTGCCAGCAGCCCGGGCGCAGGGGCACTAGCGGTCTACGAG. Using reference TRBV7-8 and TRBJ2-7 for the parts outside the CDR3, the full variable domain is GAGVSQSPRYKVAKRGQDVALRCDPISGHVSLFWYQQALGQGPEFLTYFQNEAQLDKSGLPSDRFFAERPEGSVSTLKIQRTQQEDSAVYLCASSPGAGALAVYEQYFGPGTRLTVT.